The clone carrying this T cell receptor (beta chain) was observed once. Its antigen is unknown. As for treatment: about 20 received Ad26.COV2.S at low or high dose, single or two shots; about 5 received placebo; per-sample allocation not given. Day 63 after the first injection of vaccine or placebo was the sampling time. These data originate in a study of Ad26.COV2.S vaccination and SARS-CoV-2 variants. As for the study in general: The trial was COV1001 and the donor's arm was Ad26.COV2.S. Study conclusions and caveats: Spike-specific responses of CD8+ and CD4+ T cells were reported to display substantial breadth after vaccination.

The V gene's germline CDR1 is SGHRS and CDR2 YFSETQ. There are 14 residues in the CDR3. V lost 6 bases and J lost 1, with 10 bases in between. Assay used: immunoSEQ multiplex PCR; TCRdb lists only in-frame clones, some missing. The sample lists more than 300,000 clones; around 84% were seen once. The genes are TRBV5-1 and TRBJ2-2; D ambiguous. Sequencing was performed on peripheral blood, taken in a trial of Ad26.COV2.S vaccine versus placebo. The source of this sequence is a person between 18 and 65 years old who received the Ad26.COV2.S COVID-19 vaccine or a placebo. CDR3 nucleotide sequence: TGCGCCAGCACGCGAACCATGAACACCGGGGAGCTGTTTTTT. Translating it yields CASTRTMNTGELFF.